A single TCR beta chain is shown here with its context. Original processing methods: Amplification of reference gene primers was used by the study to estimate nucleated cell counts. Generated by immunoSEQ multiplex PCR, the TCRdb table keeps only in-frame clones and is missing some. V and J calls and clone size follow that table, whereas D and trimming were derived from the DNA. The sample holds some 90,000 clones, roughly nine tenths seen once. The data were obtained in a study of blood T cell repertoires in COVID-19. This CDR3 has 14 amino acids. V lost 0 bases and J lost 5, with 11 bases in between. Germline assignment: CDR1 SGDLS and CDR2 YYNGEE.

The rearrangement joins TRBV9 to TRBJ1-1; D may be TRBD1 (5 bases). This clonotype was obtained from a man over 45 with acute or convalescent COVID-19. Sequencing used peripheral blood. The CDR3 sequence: CASSVDGALTEAFF. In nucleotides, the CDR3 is TGTGCCAGCAGCGTAGATGGGGCGCTAACTGAAGCTTTCTTT.